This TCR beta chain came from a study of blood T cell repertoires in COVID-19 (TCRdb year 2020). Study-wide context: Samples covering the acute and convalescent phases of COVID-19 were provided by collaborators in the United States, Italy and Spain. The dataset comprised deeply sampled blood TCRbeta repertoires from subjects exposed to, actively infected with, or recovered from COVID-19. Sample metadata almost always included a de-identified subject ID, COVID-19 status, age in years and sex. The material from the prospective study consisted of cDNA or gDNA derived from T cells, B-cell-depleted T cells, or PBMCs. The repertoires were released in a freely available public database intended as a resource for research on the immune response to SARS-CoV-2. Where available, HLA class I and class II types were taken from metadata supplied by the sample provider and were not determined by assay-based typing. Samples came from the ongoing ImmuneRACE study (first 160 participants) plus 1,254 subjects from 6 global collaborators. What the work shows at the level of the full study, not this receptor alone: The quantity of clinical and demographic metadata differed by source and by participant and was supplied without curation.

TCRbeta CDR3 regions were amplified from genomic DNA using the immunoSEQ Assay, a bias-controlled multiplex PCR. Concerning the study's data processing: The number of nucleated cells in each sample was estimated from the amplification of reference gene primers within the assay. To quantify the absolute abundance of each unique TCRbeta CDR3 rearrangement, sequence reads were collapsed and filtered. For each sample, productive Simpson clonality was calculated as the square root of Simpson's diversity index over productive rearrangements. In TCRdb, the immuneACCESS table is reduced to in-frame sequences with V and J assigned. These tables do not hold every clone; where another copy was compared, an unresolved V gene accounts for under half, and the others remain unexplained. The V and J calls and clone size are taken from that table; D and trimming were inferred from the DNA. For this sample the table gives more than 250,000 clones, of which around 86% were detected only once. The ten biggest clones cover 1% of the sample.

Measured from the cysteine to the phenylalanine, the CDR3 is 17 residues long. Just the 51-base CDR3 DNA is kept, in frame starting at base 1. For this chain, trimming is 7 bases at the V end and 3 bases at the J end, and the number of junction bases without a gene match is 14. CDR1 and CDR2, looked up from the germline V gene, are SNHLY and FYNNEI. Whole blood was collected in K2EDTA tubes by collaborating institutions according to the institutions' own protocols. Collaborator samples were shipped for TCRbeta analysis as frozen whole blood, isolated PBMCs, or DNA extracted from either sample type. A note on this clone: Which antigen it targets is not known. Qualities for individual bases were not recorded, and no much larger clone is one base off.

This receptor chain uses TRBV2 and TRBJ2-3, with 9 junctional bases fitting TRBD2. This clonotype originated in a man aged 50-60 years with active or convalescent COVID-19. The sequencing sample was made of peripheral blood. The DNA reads TGTGCCAGCACCGAAGGTACTAGCGGGCTCACGACAGATACGCAGTATTTT. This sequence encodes CASTEGTSGLTTDTQYF.